This T cell receptor (beta chain) stems from a study of control samples from healthy donors and cancer patients. Profiled with immunoSEQ multiplex PCR; TCRdb holds only in-frame clones, not every one. The table records some 71,000 clones, 90% of them present only once. V was cut by 2 bases and J by 11 bases, with 15 bases left in between. Germline V lookup: CDR1 MDHEN, CDR2 SYDVKM. This CDR3 region has 13 residues. This TCR derives from a woman in her 50s with colorectal cancer. This chain joins TRBV28 and TRBJ1-2; D may be TRBD1 (5 bases). Material: PBMCs. The CDR3 loop reads CASSLGQGPRYTF. The CDR3 DNA reads as TGTGCCAGCAGTTTAGGCCAGGGCCCAAGGTACACCTTC.